Shown below are 23 T cell receptor beta chains from a single sample sequenced in a study of long-term antiretroviral therapy in people with HIV. The assay, immunoSEQ v3.0, was run at survey level. The table came from immunoSEQ multiplex PCR; TCRdb's copy has only in-frame clones and leaves some out. The data hold roughly 15,000 clones, with under 80% observed a single time. The material was unsorted PBMCs, obtained 3.1 years after starting antiretroviral therapy. Receptors were obtained from a man aged 40-49 years with HIV.

V usage is TRBV5-1 and J usage is TRBJ2-3, with D hard to call. The length of the CDR3 is 16 residues. Trimming took 2 bases from V and 0 from J, leaving 13 bases between them. CDR1 is SGHRS and CDR2 is YFSETQ in the germline V gene. CDR3 sequence (DNA): TGCGCCAGCAGCTTCCTAATAGAGGAGAGCACAGATACGCAGTATTTT. Translated, it gives CASSFLIEESTDTQYF.

The chain recombines TRBV2 with TRBJ1-2, with D hard to call. The CDR3 loop spans 11 amino acids. The V end lost 8 bases, the J end lost 5 bases, and 9 bases lay between the germline ends. Per the germline V gene, CDR1 is SNHLY and CDR2 is FYNNEI. The CDR3 is CASRVLYGYTF. In DNA form, the CDR3 reads TGTGCCAGCCGGGTCCTTTATGGCTACACCTTC.

The V and J genes are TRBV29-1 and TRBJ1-2; D is perhaps TRBD1 (6 bases). Deletions cut 3 bases from V and 5 bases from J, with 13 bases between. The germline V gene encodes CDR1 SQVTM and CDR2 ANQGSEA. The CDR3 length is 13 residues. This CDR3 is CSVDERTEYGYTF. Written as DNA, the CDR3 is TGCAGCGTTGACGAGCGGACAGAATATGGCTACACCTTC. Drawing the rest from reference TRBV29-1 and TRBJ1-2, the complete variable domain is SAVISQKPSRDICQRGTSLTIQCQVDSQVTMMFWYRQQPGQSLTLIATANQGSEATYESGFVIDKFPISRPNLTFSTLTVSNMSPEDSSIYLCSVDERTEYGYTFGSGTRLTVV.

The chain couples TRBV6-5 to TRBJ2-2; TRBD1 matches at 7 bases. The V and J ends lost 1 base and 5 bases, in that order; junction bases with no gene match: 7. The CDR3 has 16 amino acids. Per germline, CDR1 MNHEY and CDR2 SVGAGI. This chain's CDR3 is CASSYLTGWETGELFF. DNA of the CDR3: TGTGCCAGCAGTTACTTGACAGGGTGGGAGACCGGGGAGCTGTTTTTT.

The rearrangement uses TRBV29-1 and TRBJ1-1, with a possible D match to TRBD1 (5 bases). The germline V gene encodes CDR1 SQVTM and CDR2 ANQGSEA. Trimming removed 3 bases at V and 4 bases at J, with 15 bases between. This CDR3 spans 14 amino acids. The CDR3 DNA reads TGCAGCGTTGAGGCGGAGGGGTTAGGCACTGAAGCTTTCTTT. It specifies CSVEAEGLGTEAFF. Combining the CDR3 with reference TRBV29-1 and TRBJ1-1 gives the whole variable domain SAVISQKPSRDICQRGTSLTIQCQVDSQVTMMFWYRQQPGQSLTLIATANQGSEATYESGFVIDKFPISRPNLTFSTLTVSNMSPEDSSIYLCSVEAEGLGTEAFFGQGTRLTVV.

The chain links TRBV30 to TRBJ1-6; 9 bases align to TRBD1. The CDR3 runs to 15 residues. The germline V gene has CDR1 GTSNPN and CDR2 SVGIG (reference sequence). Losses at the gene ends were 4 bases for V and 8 bases for J; bases not matched to a gene: 9. The DNA of the CDR3 is TGTGCCTGGAATGGGACAGGGAAAAAATATTCACCCCTCCACTTT. Protein sequence: CAWNGTGKKYSPLHF.

The chain has TRBV19 and TRBJ1-5, with 9 bases matching TRBD1. The V gene end was trimmed by 3 bases and the J gene end by 2 bases; junction bases not matched to a gene: 11. Germline assignment: CDR1 LNHDA and CDR2 SQIVND (reference sequence). The CDR3 consists of 18 residues. The CDR3 DNA sequence: TGTGCCAGTAGTATGTACAGACAGGGGGTGGGTGGCAATCAGCCCCAGCATTTT. It yields the protein CASSMYRQGVGGNQPQHF.

The V call is TRBV13, the J call TRBJ1-1; TRBD1 aligns across 7 bases. From germline, CDR1 is PRHDT and CDR2 FYEKMQ (reference sequence). The junction had 6 bases not matched to a gene; V was cut back by 5 bases and J by 0 bases. This CDR3 has 15 residues. CDR3 in DNA: TGTGCCAGCAGCGACCGGGACAGATTGAACACTGAAGCTTTCTTT. It is translated as CASSDRDRLNTEAFF. The whole variable domain, filled in from reference TRBV13 and TRBJ1-1, reads AAGVIQSPRHLIKEKRETATLKCYPIPRHDTVYWYQQGPGQDPQFLISFYEKMQSDKGSIPDRFSAQQFSDYHSELNMSSLELGDSALYFCASSDRDRLNTEAFFGQGTRLTVV.

The rearrangement links TRBV13 to TRBJ1-2; 10 nucleotides match TRBD1. The CDR3 contains 13 residues. V trimming: 4 bases; J trimming: 5 bases; junction bases outside the gene matches: 1. Per germline, CDR1 PRHDT and CDR2 FYEKMQ (reference sequence). The CDR3 DNA reads as TGTGCCAGCAGCTCGGGACAGGGGTATGGCTACACCTTC. It is translated as CASSSGQGYGYTF.

Remarks on this clone: The same CDR3 arises from other DNA sequences in this sample as well. This chain joins TRBV11-2 and TRBJ2-1; D is unclear. The CDR3 sequence is 12 residues long. The germline V gene has CDR1 SGHAT and CDR2 FQNNGV. The V and J ends lost 2 bases and 5 bases respectively, with 4 bases between them. This chain's CDR3 is CASSLTHNEQFF. CDR3 sequence (DNA): TGTGCCAGCAGCTTAACTCACAATGAGCAGTTCTTC.

The rearrangement uses TRBV19 and TRBJ1-3, with D tentatively TRBD1 (6 bases). Germline lookup yields CDR1 LNHDA and CDR2 SQIVND (reference sequence). Trimming removed 4 bases at V and 4 bases at J, with 14 bases between. The CDR3 spans 15 residues. CDR3 sequence (DNA): TGTGCCAGTAGTAGCAGGGGCCTTGGGGGAAACACCATATATTTT. Residues: CASSSRGLGGNTIYF.

This clone qualifies as medium-sized (0.01 to 0.1%). The rearrangement links TRBV6-5 to TRBJ1-1; D unresolved. Trimming cost V 4 bases and J 0 bases, with 9 bases left between them. Germline V gene data show CDR1 as MNHEY and CDR2 as SVGAGI. The CDR3 spans 14 residues. As DNA, the CDR3 is TGTGCCAGCAGTTCGGAAGTCCTGAACACTGAAGCTTTCTTT. Encoded protein: CASSSEVLNTEAFF.

The chain combines TRBV27 with TRBJ1-2; D remains ambiguous. Germline-derived CDR1 and CDR2 are MNHEY and SMNVEV (reference sequence). There are 13 residues in the CDR3. Trimming left V 5 bases short and J 8 bases short, with 15 bases between. CDR3: CASSPSPLGGYTF. In nucleotides, the CDR3 is TGTGCCAGCAGTCCTAGCCCGTTAGGGGGCTACACCTTC.

This clone was observed once. The chain employs TRBV5-8 and TRBJ2-1; the D gene is possibly TRBD1 (6 bases). The CDR3 has 15 amino acids. V lost 5 bases to trimming and J lost 3 bases, with 15 bases between them. Germline CDR1 and CDR2: SGHTS and YDEGEE. CDR3 DNA sequence: TGTGCCAGCAGACCGACAGGCCCCGTCTACAATGAGCAGTTCTTC. Translating gives CASRPTGPVYNEQFF.

CDR3 coding DNA: TGTGCCACCTTCACACGGGGAGGATCCCCCGTTAATGAAAAACTGTTTTTT. It codes for CATFTRGGSPVNEKLFF. The rearrangement uses TRBV5-5 and TRBJ1-4; D remains ambiguous. Trimming cost V 9 bases and J 4 bases, with 25 bases left between them. Germline V gives CDR1 SGHKS, CDR2 YYEKEE (reference sequence). The CDR3 is 17 amino acids. Combining the CDR3 with reference TRBV5-5 and TRBJ1-4 gives the whole variable domain DAGVTQSPTHLIKTRGQQVTLRCSPISGHKSVSWYQQVLGQGPQFIFQYYEKEERGRGNFPDRFSARQFPNYSSELNVNALLLGDSALYLCATFTRGGSPVNEKLFFGSGTQLSVL.

This clone appeared a single time. V is TRBV19 and J is TRBJ1-2; D not certain. CDR3 length equals 14 residues. From germline, CDR1 is LNHDA and CDR2 SQIVND (reference sequence). V was pared by 7 bases and J by 5 bases, with 17 bases between. As DNA, the CDR3 is TGTGCCAGTAATATGGGGTTGGGGTTTTATGGCTACACCTTC. Translating gives CASNMGLGFYGYTF.

J is TRBJ2-3 and V is TRBV11-2; TRBD1 is a possible D gene (5 bases). Germline V gene lookup returns CDR1 SGHAT and CDR2 FQNNGV. The V end lost 1 base, the J end lost 6 bases, and 5 bases lay between the germline ends. CDR3 length: 12 amino acids. For the CDR3, the DNA is TGTGCCAGCAGCTTAGCAGGGGATACGCAGTATTTT. This encodes CASSLAGDTQYF.

The chain recombines TRBV29-1 with TRBJ1-2, with 9 bases aligning to TRBD1. This CDR3 is 14 amino acids long. V was pared by 6 bases and J by 4 bases, with 9 bases of the junction left unmatched. Germline V CDR1 and CDR2: SQVTM, ANQGSEA. The CDR3 DNA reads as TGCAGCGTCCCGGGACAGGGCCTTTCCTATGGCTACACCTTC. Encoded protein: CSVPGQGLSYGYTF.

The chain is built from TRBV5-8 and TRBJ1-2, with 7 bases fitting TRBD1. CDR3 length: 13 residues. Unmatched junction bases numbered 3, after V lost 4 bases and J lost 3 bases. Per germline, CDR1 SGHTS and CDR2 YDEGEE. As DNA, the CDR3 is TGTGCCAGCAGCCGAGGGACAGACTATGGCTACACCTTC. It is translated as CASSRGTDYGYTF. Based on the CDR3 plus reference TRBV5-8 and TRBJ1-2, the full variable domain is EAGVTQSPTHLIKTRGQQATLRCSPISGHTSVYWYQQALGLGLQFLLWYDEGEERNRGNFPPRFSGRQFPNYSSELNVNALELEDSALYLCASSRGTDYGYTFGSGTRLTVV.

This chain links TRBV7-9 with TRBJ1-6; 7 positions match TRBD1. This CDR3 spans 14 amino acids. The trim removed 3 bases at V and 7 bases at J, leaving 3 bases unmatched. Germline CDR1 is SEHNR and CDR2 is FQNEAQ (reference sequence). CDR3 sequence (DNA): TGTGCCAGCAGCTTTTTACAGGGGAATTCACCCCTCCACTTT. This gives the protein CASSFLQGNSPLHF.

This clone was recorded only once. This sequence joins TRBV27 and TRBJ1-1; 11 bases fit TRBD1. V lost 4 bases, J lost 3 bases, and 1 base stayed unmatched. CDR3 size: 14 residues. In germline, CDR1 is MNHEY, CDR2 SMNVEV (reference sequence). The CDR3 DNA is TGTGCCAGCAGTTCGGGACAGGGGGACACTGAAGCTTTCTTT. It codes for CASSSGQGDTEAFF.

The chain couples TRBV29-1 to TRBJ2-7; 10 nucleotides line up with TRBD1. Germline-derived CDR1 and CDR2 are SQVTM and ANQGSEA. This CDR3 has 14 residues. Trimming removed 5 bases from V and 3 bases from J; junction bases left unmatched: 7. This CDR3 reads CSVSGQGGLYEQYF. The CDR3 nucleotides are TGCAGCGTTTCTGGACAGGGGGGCCTCTACGAGCAGTACTTC.

This clone showed up just a few times. The rearrangement joins TRBV2 to TRBJ1-5; D gene ambiguous. V lost 2 bases and J lost 5, with 10 bases in between. The CDR3 extends over 14 amino acids. The germline gives CDR1 SNHLY, CDR2 FYNNEI. The CDR3 DNA is TGTGCCAGCAGTGAAAATAGTAGGGATCAGCCCCAGCATTTT. Translated, it gives CASSENSRDQPQHF.